A single sample is the source of the 22 T cell receptor beta chains below, sequenced in a study of blood T cell repertoires in COVID-19. Profiled with immunoSEQ multiplex PCR; TCRdb holds only in-frame clones, not every one. The sample contains almost 400,000 clones, 88% of which appear only once. The source material was PBMCs or T cells enriched from blood (not recorded which). The origin of the receptors is a woman younger than 45 with acute COVID-19.

The chain has TRBV5-4 and TRBJ1-2; D is uncertain. CDR1 and CDR2 (germline): SGHNT, YYREEE (reference sequence). This CDR3 is 14 amino acids long. The V end lost 0 bases, the J end lost 8 bases, and 14 bases lay between the germline ends. This CDR3 reads CASSLDGIPRGYTF. The CDR3 DNA follows: TGTGCCAGCAGCTTGGACGGGATCCCGCGAGGCTACACCTTC.

The chain has TRBV3-1 (or the pseudogene TRBV3-2) and TRBJ2-1; possible D gene TRBD1, 5 bases. V was cut by 1 base and J by 7 bases, with 11 bases left in between. The CDR3 covers 14 residues. Germline CDR1 is LGHDT and CDR2 is YNNKEL (reference sequence). This CDR3 reads CASSQVSRTNEQFF. In nucleotides, the CDR3 is TGTGCCAGCAGCCAAGTAAGCCGGACAAATGAGCAGTTCTTC.

The chain has TRBV20-1 and TRBJ2-2; D gene ambiguous. Trimming removed 3 bases at V and 1 base at J, with 6 bases between. This CDR3 is 13 amino acids long. CDR1 is DFQATT and CDR2 is SNEGSKA in the germline V gene (reference sequence). The CDR3 is CSASAQNTGELFF. The DNA of the CDR3 is TGCAGTGCTAGTGCACAGAACACCGGGGAGCTGTTTTTT.

The rearrangement links TRBV12-3 or TRBV12-4 to TRBJ2-2; D ambiguous. The CDR3 loop spans 13 amino acids. Trimming shortened V by 4 bases and J by 2 bases, and 5 bases separated the two germline ends. The CDR3 loop reads CASSSSNTGELFF. CDR3 DNA: TGTGCCAGCAGTTCGTCTAACACCGGGGAGCTGTTTTTT.

This sequence joins TRBV5-4 and TRBJ1-2; possibly TRBD1 for D (6 bases). The V gene lost 1 base and the J gene lost 5 bases, with 18 bases spanning the gap. CDR3 length: 16 residues. The V gene's germline CDR1 is SGHNT and CDR2 YYREEE (reference sequence). The CDR3 region is CASSLSATGLGYGYTF. Written as DNA, the CDR3 is TGTGCCAGCAGCTTGTCGGCCACAGGGTTAGGGTATGGCTACACCTTC.

The chain combines TRBV19 with TRBJ2-3, with 14 nucleotides matching TRBD2. The CDR3 totals 21 residues. V lost 3 bases, J lost 4 bases, and 18 bases stayed unmatched. From germline, CDR1 is LNHDA and CDR2 SQIVND (reference sequence). The CDR3 loop is CASSISWGLAGAKNVPDTQYF. The CDR3 region has the DNA TGTGCCAGTAGTATTTCGTGGGGACTAGCGGGAGCTAAGAACGTGCCAGATACGCAGTATTTT.

This chain connects TRBV3-1 (or the pseudogene TRBV3-2) to TRBJ2-1; 7 nucleotides align to TRBD2. CDR3 length equals 15 residues. V lost 4 bases and J lost 9; bases outside the gene matches: 12. Germline V lookup: CDR1 LGHDT, CDR2 YNNKEL (reference sequence). The CDR3 reads CASSLLSGAKGEQFF. Here the CDR3 DNA reads TGTGCCAGCAGCCTTCTCAGCGGGGCCAAAGGTGAGCAGTTCTTC.

This clone was counted a single time. The chain uses TRBV4-2 and TRBJ1-2; D gene uncertain. Germline lookup yields CDR1 LGHNA and CDR2 YNFKEQ. There are 15 residues in the CDR3. Trimming stripped 0 bases from V and 4 bases from J, with 12 bases between. CDR3 residues: CASSQEEVKTYGYTF. CDR3 DNA: TGTGCCAGCAGCCAAGAAGAGGTAAAAACCTATGGCTACACCTTC.

The chain recombines TRBV9 with TRBJ1-5; 9 bases map to TRBD1. CDR1 SGDLS and CDR2 YYNGEE come from the germline V gene. There are 17 residues in the CDR3. V was pared by 3 bases and J by 5 bases, with 12 bases of the junction left unmatched. CDR3 bases: TGTGCCAGCAGCGGGACAGGGGCGATGAGGGAACATCAGCCCCAGCATTTT. This gives the protein CASSGTGAMREHQPQHF.

The rearrangement uses TRBV20-1 and TRBJ2-1, with a tentative D call TRBD1 (6 bases). This CDR3 has 14 residues. V dropped 3 bases and J dropped 4 bases, with 13 bases sitting between them. The germline CDR1 and CDR2 sequences are DFQATT and SNEGSKA (reference sequence). This CDR3 is CSASEGDIYNEQFF. The DNA of the CDR3 is TGCAGTGCTAGTGAGGGGGACATTTACAATGAGCAGTTCTTC.

V usage is TRBV6-5 and J usage is TRBJ1-2; 9 nucleotides align to TRBD1. The germline V gene encodes CDR1 MNHEY and CDR2 SVGAGI. This CDR3 has 13 amino acids. V shed 7 bases and J 8 bases; nucleotides not matched to a gene: 8. The CDR3 spells CASIPQGALGYTF. As DNA, the CDR3 is TGTGCCAGCATTCCACAGGGGGCTTTGGGCTACACCTTC.

The J gene is TRBJ2-3, the V gene TRBV7-2, with D maybe TRBD2 (6 bases). Germline-derived CDR1 and CDR2 are SGHTA and FQGNSA. The CDR3 runs to 16 residues. With 2 bases removed from V and 3 bases from J, the gap between germline ends came to 15 bases. The CDR3 sequence is CASSLPRDFPTDTQYF. The CDR3 bases are TGTGCCAGCAGCTTACCCCGGGACTTCCCGACAGATACGCAGTATTTT.

This chain connects TRBV9 to TRBJ2-2; TRBD1 matches 9 bases. V shed 2 bases and J 5 bases; nucleotides not matched to a gene: 4. CDR3 length equals 15 residues. The V gene's germline CDR1 is SGDLS and CDR2 YYNGEE. This chain's CDR3 is CASSVQQGATGELFF. CDR3 sequence (DNA): TGTGCCAGCAGCGTTCAACAGGGGGCGACCGGGGAGCTGTTTTTT.

The count of this clone is one. The rearrangement links TRBV30 to TRBJ1-1; D not resolved. The ends were cut back, 1 base at V and 0 bases at J, with 21 bases in the middle. The CDR3 loop spans 18 amino acids. The germline CDR1 and CDR2 sequences are GTSNPN and SVGIG (reference sequence). CDR3 in amino acids: CAWSDPTRSGAVNTEAFF. In nucleotides, the CDR3 is TGTGCCTGGAGTGACCCCACCCGCAGTGGAGCTGTGAACACTGAAGCTTTCTTT.

V is TRBV20-1 and J is TRBJ2-7, with 11 bases lining up with TRBD2. The V segment lost 3 bases and the J segment 6 bases; nucleotides outside the gene matches: 7. CDR3 length equals 14 residues. Germline V CDR1 and CDR2: DFQATT, SNEGSKA (reference sequence). The CDR3 loop reads CSASHSGGAGEQYF. CDR3 DNA sequence: TGCAGTGCTAGTCATAGCGGGGGGGCCGGCGAGCAGTACTTC.

The chain couples TRBV11-3 to TRBJ2-2, with 11 bases matching TRBD1. V shed 7 bases and J 4 bases; nucleotides not matched to a gene: 5. Germline V gene data show CDR1 as SGHNT and CDR2 as YENEEA. CDR3 size: 15 residues. The chain's CDR3 is CASTTGTGGTGELFF. CDR3 in DNA: TGTGCCAGCACCACCGGGACAGGGGGCACCGGGGAGCTGTTTTTT.

V usage is TRBV5-1 and J usage is TRBJ2-5; 9 nucleotides line up with TRBD1. CDR3 length equals 14 residues. Germline values: CDR1 SGHRS, CDR2 YFSETQ. Trimming at V came to 7 bases and at J to 5 bases, leaving 9 bases not matched to a gene. DNA for the CDR3: TGCGCCAGCCGCTCCCTACAGGGGGCTGAGACCCAGTACTTC. Its protein product is CASRSLQGAETQYF.

V gene TRBV5-4 combines with J gene TRBJ2-7; maybe TRBD1 (6 bases). Germline V gives CDR1 SGHNT, CDR2 YYREEE (reference sequence). V lost 1 base and J 1 base, leaving 9 bases between the germline ends. This CDR3 comprises 14 residues. DNA for the CDR3: TGTGCCAGCAGCTTGAGACAGGCATCCTACGAGCAGTACTTC. Amino acids: CASSLRQASYEQYF.

The V gene is TRBV9, the J gene TRBJ1-2; 8 positions match TRBD1. Germline assignment: CDR1 SGDLS and CDR2 YYNGEE. V trimming: 0 bases; J trimming: 8 bases; junction bases outside the gene matches: 9. The CDR3 covers 15 residues. Here the CDR3 reads CASSVAPRQGRGYTF. The DNA for the CDR3 is TGTGCCAGCAGCGTAGCACCCCGACAGGGGAGAGGCTACACCTTC.

The chain has TRBV9 and TRBJ1-3; D remains unclear. Germline V gives CDR1 SGDLS, CDR2 YYNGEE. The ends were cut back, 3 bases at V and 4 bases at J, with 11 bases in the middle. There are 14 residues in the CDR3. This chain's CDR3 is CASSARHTGNTIYF. CDR3 in DNA: TGTGCCAGCAGCGCGAGACACACCGGAAACACCATATATTTT.

This clone has only a few counts. The J gene is TRBJ2-3, the V gene TRBV5-1, with TRBD1 matching over 9 bases. This CDR3 has 14 residues. V gave up 6 bases and J gave up 5 bases; unmatched junction bases: 7. Germline CDR1 SGHRS, CDR2 YFSETQ. In DNA, the CDR3 is TGCGCCAGCACGCGGGACAGGGCTGAAGATACGCAGTATTTT. Translation: CASTRDRAEDTQYF. Drawing the rest from reference TRBV5-1 and TRBJ2-3, the complete variable domain is KAGVTQTPRYLIKTRGQQVTLSCSPISGHRSVSWYQQTPGQGLQFLFEYFSETQRNKGNFPGRFSGRQFSNSRSEMNVSTLELGDSALYLCASTRDRAEDTQYFGPGTRLTVL.

This clone was observed a single time. This chain joins TRBV2 and TRBJ2-7; TRBD1 aligns across 7 bases. V lost 5 bases to trimming and J lost 7 bases; unmatched junction nucleotides: 2. The CDR3 extends over 11 amino acids. CDR1 and CDR2 from the germline V gene are SNHLY and FYNNEI. CDR3 sequence (DNA): TGTGCCAGCAGTACAGGGGTTGAGCAGTACTTC. It specifies CASSTGVEQYF.